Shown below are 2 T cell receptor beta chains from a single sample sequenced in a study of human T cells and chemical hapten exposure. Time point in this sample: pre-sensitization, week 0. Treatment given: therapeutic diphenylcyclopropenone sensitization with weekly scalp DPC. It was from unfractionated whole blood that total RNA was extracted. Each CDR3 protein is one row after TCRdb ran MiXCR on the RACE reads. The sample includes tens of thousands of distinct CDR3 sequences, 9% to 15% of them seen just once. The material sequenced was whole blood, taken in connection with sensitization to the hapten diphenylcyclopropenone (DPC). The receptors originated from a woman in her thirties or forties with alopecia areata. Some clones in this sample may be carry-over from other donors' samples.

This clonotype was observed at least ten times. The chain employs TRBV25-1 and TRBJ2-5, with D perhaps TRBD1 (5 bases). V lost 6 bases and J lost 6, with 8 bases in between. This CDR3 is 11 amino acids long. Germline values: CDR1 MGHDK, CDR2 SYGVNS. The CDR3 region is CASRGVKTQYF. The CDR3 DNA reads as TGTGCCAGCAGAGGGGTGAAGACCCAGTACTTC. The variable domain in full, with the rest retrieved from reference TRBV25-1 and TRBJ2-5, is EADIYQTPRYLVIGTGKKITLECSQTMGHDKMYWYQQDPGMELHLIHYSYGVNSTEKGDLSSESTVSRIRTEHFPLTLESARPSHTSQYLCASRGVKTQYFGPGTRLLVL.

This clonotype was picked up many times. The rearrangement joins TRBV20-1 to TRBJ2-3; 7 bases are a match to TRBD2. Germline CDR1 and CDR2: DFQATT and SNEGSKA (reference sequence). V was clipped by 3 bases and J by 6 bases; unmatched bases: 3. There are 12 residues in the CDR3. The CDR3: CSARSGADTQYF. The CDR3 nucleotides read TGCAGTGCTAGGAGCGGGGCGGATACGCAGTATTTT.